The 10 T cell receptor beta chains below all came from one sample that was sequenced in a study of blood T cell repertoires in COVID-19. Some clones are missing from TCRdb's copy, which holds only in-frame ones; the method was immunoSEQ multiplex PCR. The sample has about 34,000 clones; about 80% are singletons. Sequenced sample: peripheral blood. These receptor sequences come from a man aged 80 or over with acute or convalescent COVID-19.

This chain links TRBV3-1 (or the pseudogene TRBV3-2) with TRBJ2-1; 15 bases match TRBD2. Per the germline V gene, CDR1 is LGHDT and CDR2 is YNNKEL (reference sequence). CDR3 length equals 20 residues. With 4 bases clipped from V and 2 bases from J, the junction kept 12 bases outside the gene matches. The CDR3 reads CASSLIPGLAGGRTYNEQFF. CDR3 bases: TGTGCCAGCAGCCTTATTCCGGGACTAGCGGGGGGTCGAACCTACAATGAGCAGTTCTTC.

This chain uses TRBV4-3 with TRBJ2-1, with 8 bases identical to TRBD1. Germline V gives CDR1 LGHNA, CDR2 YSLEER. CDR3 length: 17 residues. V lost 0 bases, J lost 7 bases, and 11 bases stayed unmatched. CDR3 in DNA: TGCGCCAGCAGCCAAGATTCCCTGCAGGGGGCGGGGAATGAGCAGTTCTTC. It yields the protein CASSQDSLQGAGNEQFF.

The rearrangement links TRBV23-1 to TRBJ1-4, with a weak D call TRBD1 (5 bases). TRBV23-1 is an ORF; its function is uncertain. V was shortened by 0 bases and J by 3 bases, with 20 bases between the two germline ends. This CDR3 region has 19 residues. Here the CDR3 DNA reads TGCGCCAGCAGTCAATCTGGGCAGGGAGGGTTTTTTGCTAATGAAAAACTGTTTTTT. It encodes CASSQSGQGGFFANEKLFF.

The chain joins TRBV5-4 to TRBJ2-5; 11 nucleotides line up with TRBD2. Germline V lookup: CDR1 SGHNT, CDR2 YYREEE (reference sequence). The V gene end was trimmed by 4 bases and the J gene end by 7 bases; junction bases not matched to a gene: 12. The CDR3 is 16 residues long. The CDR3 DNA sequence: TGTGCCAGCAGCCCGGGACTAGCGGAGGCGGGGGGGACCCAGTACTTC. Translating it yields CASSPGLAEAGGTQYF.

V gene TRBV5-5 combines with J gene TRBJ2-7; perhaps TRBD1 as D (5 bases). V dropped 1 base and J dropped 6 bases, with 11 bases sitting between them. The germline gives CDR1 SGHKS, CDR2 YYEKEE (reference sequence). The CDR3 totals 13 residues. CDR3 sequence reads: CASSLYQGPEQYF. For the CDR3, the DNA is TGTGCCAGCAGCTTGTACCAGGGTCCCGAGCAGTACTTC.

This chain's CDR3 is CASSSRIGQGTDTQYF. Here the CDR3 DNA reads TGTGCCAGCAGCAGCCGGATAGGTCAGGGCACAGATACGCAGTATTTT. The chain links TRBV3-1 (or the pseudogene TRBV3-2) to TRBJ2-3; unclear D gene. CDR1 LGHDT and CDR2 YNNKEL come from the germline V gene (reference sequence). The V end was cut by 5 bases, the J end by 1 base, with 16 bases between. The length of the CDR3 is 16 residues.

The V call is TRBV6-6, the J call TRBJ2-7, with D perhaps matching TRBD2 (5 bases). The germline V gene encodes CDR1 MNHNY and CDR2 SVGAGI (reference sequence). The V gene lost 2 bases and the J gene lost 4 bases, with 6 bases spanning the gap. This CDR3 has 12 amino acids. The CDR3 sequence is CASSYAGYEQYF. The CDR3 nucleotides read TGTGCCAGCAGTTACGCGGGTTACGAGCAGTACTTC.

V is TRBV28 and J is TRBJ2-7; D unresolved. From germline, CDR1 is MDHEN and CDR2 SYDVKM. The CDR3 sequence is 13 residues long. Between the trimmed V and J ends, which lost 6 bases and 5 bases, there was a span of 14 bases. CDR3 in amino acids: CASSPVGLDEQYF. In DNA, the CDR3 is TGTGCCAGCAGCCCAGTGGGCCTCGACGAGCAGTACTTC.

The chain links TRBV27 to TRBJ1-2; D might be TRBD1 (5 bases). Looked up from germline, CDR1 is MNHEY and CDR2 is SMNVEV (reference sequence). This CDR3 is built from 14 residues. Trimming removed 7 bases at V and 4 bases at J, with 16 bases between. In nucleotides, the CDR3 is TGTGCCAGCACCCGCGTGGGGCTTGGCTATGGCTACACCTTC. It encodes CASTRVGLGYGYTF.

The chain links TRBV11-2 to TRBJ2-3; 8 bases fit TRBD2. Unmatched junction bases numbered 8, after V lost 5 bases and J lost 7 bases. This CDR3 is built from 14 residues. CDR1 is SGHAT, CDR2 FQNNGV, per germline. CDR3 sequence reads: CASSTGTSSYTQYF. For the CDR3, the DNA is TGTGCCAGCAGCACCGGGACTAGTTCGTATACGCAGTATTTT.